The present TCR beta chain was sequenced within a study of CD8 T cells in Susac syndrome. Study conclusions and caveats: By the study's own acknowledgment, its TCR sequencing and HLA analysis included relatively few individuals.

As concerns this clonotype: Its antigen is still unknown.

The CDR3 is 15 amino acids. Germline V gene sequence: CDR1 LGHNA, CDR2 YSLEER. V was pared by 0 bases and J by 2 bases, with 11 bases between. Random hexamers primed reverse transcription of about 0.45 to 1 ug RNA. MiXCR was run by TCRdb on the immunoSEQ multiplex PCR reads, yielding one entry per CDR3 protein. In the table there are 180,000 or so distinct CDR3 sequences, over 85% of which are singletons. The chain is built from TRBV4-3 and TRBJ2-7; no clear D gene. The sequenced material came from CD4+ T cells from PBMCs. The receptor's source is a human donor in good health. DNA for the CDR3: TGCGCCAGCAGCCAAGACAGCAGGCAGACCTACGAGCAGTACTTC. Translation gives CASSQDSRQTYEQYF.